This T cell receptor (beta chain) was found in a study of OX40 agonist ivuxolimab in advanced cancers. Overall study context: Across the patients, intravenous ivuxolimab was delivered every 2 weeks at 0.01 to 10 mg/kg. Each dose-escalation patient presented with hepatocellular carcinoma, melanoma, renal cell or head and neck cancer.

Notes on the study in general: At doses 0.1 to 3.0 mg/kg, CD4+ and CD8+ clones expanded. Partial responders at 0.1-3.0 mg/kg had among the lowest clonal expansion.

Comment on this clone: Its antigen is unknown.

V was pared by 3 bases and J by 3 bases, with 12 bases of the junction left unmatched. Germline CDR1 reads KGHSH; CDR2 reads LQKENI. The CDR3 is 20 residues long. Using immunoSEQ multiplex PCR, the repertoire was profiled, and TCRdb retains in-frame clones only, with some absent. The sample includes some 70,000 clones, 85% to 90% of them seen just once. The V gene is TRBV18, the J gene TRBJ2-1, with 15 bases aligning to TRBD2. The origin of this receptor is an adult with an advanced solid tumor such as melanoma, head and neck, liver or kidney cancer. This specimen consisted of CD4+ or CD8+ T cells sorted from blood, obtained in a trial of the OX40 agonist ivuxolimab. The CDR3 nucleotides read TGTGCCAGCTCACCTTTCGCCGGGACTAGCGGGAGGAAGGGCTACAATGAGCAGTTCTTC. Translating gives CASSPFAGTSGRKGYNEQFF.